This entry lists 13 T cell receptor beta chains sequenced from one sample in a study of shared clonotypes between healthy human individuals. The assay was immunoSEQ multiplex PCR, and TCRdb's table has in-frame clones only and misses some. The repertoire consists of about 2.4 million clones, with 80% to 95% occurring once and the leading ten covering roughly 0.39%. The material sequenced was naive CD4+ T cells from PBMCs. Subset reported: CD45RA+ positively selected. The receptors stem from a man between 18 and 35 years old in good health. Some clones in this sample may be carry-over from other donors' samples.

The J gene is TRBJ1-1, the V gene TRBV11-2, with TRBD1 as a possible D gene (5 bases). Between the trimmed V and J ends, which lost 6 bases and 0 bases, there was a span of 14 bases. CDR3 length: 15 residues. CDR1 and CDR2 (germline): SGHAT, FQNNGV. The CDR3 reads CASRDGGRVNTEAFF. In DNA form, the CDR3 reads TGTGCCAGCAGAGACGGAGGCAGGGTGAACACTGAAGCTTTCTTT.

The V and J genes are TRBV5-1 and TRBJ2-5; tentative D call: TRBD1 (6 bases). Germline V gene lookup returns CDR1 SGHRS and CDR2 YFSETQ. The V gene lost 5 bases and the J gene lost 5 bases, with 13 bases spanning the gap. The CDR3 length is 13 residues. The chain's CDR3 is CASRDIRGETQYF. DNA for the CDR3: TGCGCCAGCAGGGACATTAGGGGGGAGACCCAGTACTTC. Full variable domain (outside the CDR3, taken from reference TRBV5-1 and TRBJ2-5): KAGVTQTPRYLIKTRGQQVTLSCSPISGHRSVSWYQQTPGQGLQFLFEYFSETQRNKGNFPGRFSGRQFSNSRSEMNVSTLELGDSALYLCASRDIRGETQYFGPGTRLLVL.

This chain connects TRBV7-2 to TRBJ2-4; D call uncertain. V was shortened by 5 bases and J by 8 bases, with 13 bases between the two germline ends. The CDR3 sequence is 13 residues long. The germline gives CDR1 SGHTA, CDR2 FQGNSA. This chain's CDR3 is CASSLRTEDIQYF. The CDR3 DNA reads TGTGCCAGCAGCCTGCGAACGGAAGACATTCAGTACTTC.

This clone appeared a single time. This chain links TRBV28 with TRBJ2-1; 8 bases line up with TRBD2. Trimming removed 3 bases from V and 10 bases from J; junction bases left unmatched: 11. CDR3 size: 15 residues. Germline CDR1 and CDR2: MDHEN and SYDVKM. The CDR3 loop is CASSLRSTPGGEQFF. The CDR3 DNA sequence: TGTGCCAGCAGTTTGCGTTCGACGCCGGGAGGGGAGCAGTTCTTC.

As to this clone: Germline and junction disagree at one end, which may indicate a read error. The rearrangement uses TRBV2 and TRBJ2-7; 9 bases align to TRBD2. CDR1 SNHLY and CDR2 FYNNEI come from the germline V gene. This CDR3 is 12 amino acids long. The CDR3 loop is CASRIAGAEPYF. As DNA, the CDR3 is TGTGCCAGCAGAATAGCGGGAGCTGAGCCGTACTTC.

The CDR3 spells CASSQDTIRTSGGGEQFF. The CDR3 DNA follows: TGCGCCAGCAGCCAAGATACGATCCGGACTAGCGGGGGCGGTGAGCAGTTCTTC. The genes are TRBV4-3 and TRBJ2-1; 13 bases match TRBD2. Per germline, CDR1 LGHNA and CDR2 YSLEER. J was trimmed by 9 bases and V by 0 bases; bases with no gene match: 11. This CDR3 comprises 18 residues.

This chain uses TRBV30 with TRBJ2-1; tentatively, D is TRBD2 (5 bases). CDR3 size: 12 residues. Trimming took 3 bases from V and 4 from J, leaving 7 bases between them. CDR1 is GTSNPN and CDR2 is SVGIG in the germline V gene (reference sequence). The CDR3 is CAWSGDYNEQFF. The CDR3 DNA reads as TGTGCCTGGAGCGGGGATTACAATGAGCAGTTCTTC.

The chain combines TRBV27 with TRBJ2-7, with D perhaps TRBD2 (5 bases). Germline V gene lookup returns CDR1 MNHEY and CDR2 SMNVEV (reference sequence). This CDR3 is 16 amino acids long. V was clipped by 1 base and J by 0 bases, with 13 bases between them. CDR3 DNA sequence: TGTGCCAGCAGTTTATTAGTGGGAGCGAACTCCTACGAGCAGTACTTC. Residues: CASSLLVGANSYEQYF.

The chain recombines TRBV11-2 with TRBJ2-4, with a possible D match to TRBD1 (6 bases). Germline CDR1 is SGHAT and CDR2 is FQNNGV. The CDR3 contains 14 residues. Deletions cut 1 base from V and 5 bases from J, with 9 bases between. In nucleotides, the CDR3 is TGTGCCAGCAGCTTAGGGCCAGGGGAAAACATTCAGTACTTC. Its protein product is CASSLGPGENIQYF. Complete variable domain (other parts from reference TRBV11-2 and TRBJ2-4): EAGVAQSPRYKIIEKRQSVAFWCNPISGHATLYWYQQILGQGPKLLIQFQNNGVVDDSQLPKDRFSAERLKGVDSTLKIQPAKLEDSAVYLCASSLGPGENIQYFGAGTRLSVL.

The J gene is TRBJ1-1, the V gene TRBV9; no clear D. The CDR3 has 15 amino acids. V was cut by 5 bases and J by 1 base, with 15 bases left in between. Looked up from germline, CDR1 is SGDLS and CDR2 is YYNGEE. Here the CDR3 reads CASRSGVTENTEAFF. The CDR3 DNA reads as TGTGCCAGCAGAAGTGGAGTCACGGAGAACACTGAAGCTTTCTTT. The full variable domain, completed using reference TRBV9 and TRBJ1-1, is DSGVTQTPKHLITATGQRVTLRCSPRSGDLSVYWYQQSLDQGLQFLIQYYNGEERAKGNILERFSAQQFPDLHSELNLSSLELGDSALYFCASRSGVTENTEAFFGQGTRLTVV.

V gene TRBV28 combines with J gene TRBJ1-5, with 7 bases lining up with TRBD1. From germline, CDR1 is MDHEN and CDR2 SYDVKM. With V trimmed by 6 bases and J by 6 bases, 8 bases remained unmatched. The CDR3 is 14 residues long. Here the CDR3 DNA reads TGTGCCAGCAGCCGAGACAGGGTTCGTCAGCCCCAGCATTTT. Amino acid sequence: CASSRDRVRQPQHF.

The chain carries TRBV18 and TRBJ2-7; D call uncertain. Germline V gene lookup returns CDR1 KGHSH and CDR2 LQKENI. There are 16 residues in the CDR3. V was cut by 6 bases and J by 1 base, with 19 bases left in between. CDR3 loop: CASSRSQVAFSYEQYF. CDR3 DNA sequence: TGTGCCAGCTCCCGATCGCAGGTAGCTTTTTCCTACGAGCAGTACTTC.

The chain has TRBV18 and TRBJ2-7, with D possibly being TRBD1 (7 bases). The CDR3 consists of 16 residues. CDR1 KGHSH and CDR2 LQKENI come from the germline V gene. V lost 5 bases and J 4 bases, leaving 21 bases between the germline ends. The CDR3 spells CASSANRGTVLYEQYF. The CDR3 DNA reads TGTGCCAGCTCAGCAAACCGGGGGACAGTACTTTACGAGCAGTACTTC. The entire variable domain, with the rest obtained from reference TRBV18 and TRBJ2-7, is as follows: NAGVMQNPRHLVRRRGQEARLRCSPMKGHSHVYWYRQLPEEGLKFMVYLQKENIIDESGMPKERFSAEFPKEGPSILRIQQVVRGDSAAYFCASSANRGTVLYEQYFGPGTRLTVT.